The 16 T cell receptor beta chains below come from one sample, sequenced in a study of molecular identifiers for immune sequencing clone quantification listed by TCRdb under 2018. The library was obtained by PCR. TCRdb lists the instrument as NextSeq 500. The public reads were run again by TCRdb, first through fastp at Q25 and then through MiXCR, and only productive beta chains were kept. Every CDR3 protein is listed once, alongside the most common genes and DNA of its rows. Here the sample has more than 550,000 distinct CDR3 sequences; about 25% occur a single time. The ten largest clonotypes hold 0.78% of the sample. Specimen: naive CD8+ T cells from blood, with Jurkat cell RNA spiked in. In light of the paper, this sample's cell subset or site label describes: FACS-sorted CD8+CD4-CCR7+CD45RA+ naive T cells. Every receptor here comes from a human donor in good health. Some libraries in this study had Jurkat cell RNA spiked in.

This clonotype was recorded a few times. This chain joins TRBV19 and TRBJ2-1; D not resolved. The CDR3 totals 16 residues. Germline CDR1 reads LNHDA; CDR2 reads SQIVND (reference sequence). V lost 1 base and J 0 bases, leaving 10 bases between the germline ends. Here the CDR3 DNA reads TGTGCCAGTAGTATAGGACCGGCGAGCTCCTACAATGAGCAGTTCTTC. It codes for CASSIGPASSYNEQFF.

The V and J genes are TRBV4-1 and TRBJ2-1; the D is unclear. Germline V gives CDR1 MGHRA, CDR2 YSYEKL. This CDR3 has 13 amino acids. V dropped 4 bases and J dropped 5 bases, with 9 bases sitting between them. CDR3: CASSLDINNEQFF. The CDR3 DNA sequence: TGCGCCAGCAGCCTTGACATAAACAATGAGCAGTTCTTC.

This chain uses TRBV6-1 with TRBJ1-1, with 7 bases aligning to TRBD1. V lost 4 bases and J lost 0; bases outside the gene matches: 8. Germline assignment: CDR1 MNHNS and CDR2 SASEGT. This CDR3 spans 16 amino acids. CDR3 DNA: TGTGCCAGCAGTGGCCACAGGGGAAACGTGAACACTGAAGCTTTCTTT. As protein: CASSGHRGNVNTEAFF.

A note on this clonotype: Being one base from a much bigger clone, this may be a read error. This chain uses TRBV27 with TRBJ2-1, with TRBD2 matching 8 bases. From germline, CDR1 is MNHEY and CDR2 SMNVEV (reference sequence). Unmatched junction bases numbered 13, after V lost 4 bases and J lost 8 bases. The CDR3 sequence is 16 residues long. The CDR3 loop reads CASSCGVWRGADEQFF. CDR3 sequence (DNA): TGTGCCAGCAGTTGCGGTGTTTGGCGGGGGGCCGATGAGCAGTTCTTC.

Note on this clonotype: A read error may explain this, as a much larger clone is one base away. V is TRBV10-3 and J is TRBJ2-5; D is unclear. CDR1 is ENHRY and CDR2 is SYGVKD in the germline V gene. This CDR3 comprises 13 residues. The CDR3 nucleotides are TGTGCCATCGGTGAAGTCAGCCAAGAGACCCAGTACTTC. This gives the protein CAIGEVSQETQYF.

This clonotype was picked up a small number of times. The V call is TRBV20-1, the J call TRBJ2-7; a possible D gene is TRBD1 (6 bases). Trimming cost V 5 bases and J 0 bases, with 11 bases left between them. The CDR3 totals 13 residues. CDR1 DFQATT and CDR2 SNEGSKA come from the germline V gene (reference sequence). The CDR3: CSAQSRGSYEQYF. CDR3 nucleotide sequence: TGCAGTGCTCAGAGCAGGGGCTCCTACGAGCAGTACTTC.

This clonotype appeared once. This could be a read error, since a much larger clone is one nucleotide away. The CDR3 spells CAWSLGPAYKQYF. CDR3 bases: TGTGCCTGGAGTCTGGGACCAGCCTACAAGCAGTACTTC. This chain links TRBV30 with TRBJ2-7; D could derive from TRBD1 or TRBD2 (5 bases each). CDR1 is GTSNPN and CDR2 is SVGIG in the germline V gene (reference sequence). The CDR3 has 13 residues. Supplemented by reference TRBV30 and TRBJ2-7, the full variable domain reads SQTIHQWPATLVQPVGSPLSLECTVEGTSNPNLYWYRQAAGRGLQLLFYSVGIGQISSEVPQNLSASRPQDRQFILSSKKLLLSDSGFYLCAWSLGPAYKQYFGPGTRLTVT.

There are a few counts of this clonotype. V gene TRBV10-2 combines with J gene TRBJ1-2; a weak D match, TRBD1 (6 bases). CDR3 length: 16 amino acids. Germline CDR1 WSHSY, CDR2 SAAADI. Trimming left V 10 bases short and J 3 bases short, with 24 bases between. CDR3 loop: CANTKTGTPSHYGYTF. The CDR3, as DNA: TGCGCCAACACCAAAACCGGGACACCATCCCACTATGGCTACACCTTC.

CDR3 sequence: CASQMGRSTEAFF. The CDR3 DNA follows: TGTGCCAGCCAAATGGGCCGGAGCACTGAAGCTTTCTTT. The J gene is TRBJ1-1, the V gene TRBV6-2 or TRBV6-3; D gene ambiguous. Germline V gives CDR1 MNHEY, CDR2 SVGEGT. There are 13 residues in the CDR3. V was clipped by 8 bases and J by 4 bases, with 14 bases between them.

Only a few counts were recorded for this clonotype. V gene TRBV5-1 combines with J gene TRBJ2-4, with TRBD1 identical over 9 bases. The CDR3 runs 20 residues. CDR1 and CDR2 (germline): SGHRS, YFSETQ. The junction had 17 bases not matched to a gene; V was cut back by 3 bases and J by 1 base. The CDR3 DNA reads as TGCGCCAGCAGCTGGACCGTCCCGGGACAGGGTTTGTCGGCCAAAAACATTCAGTACTTC. The encoded protein is CASSWTVPGQGLSAKNIQYF.

Details on this clonotype: One junction end does not reproduce the germline sequence, and a read error may be involved. The V gene is TRBV4-1, the J gene TRBJ2-1; TRBD1 matches at 8 bases. The CDR3 covers 15 residues. CDR1 and CDR2 from the germline V gene are MGHRA and YSYEKL. CDR3 loop: CASSQDPTGANGQFF. In DNA, the CDR3 is TGCGCCAGCAGCCAAGATCCGACAGGGGCCAATGGGCAGTTCTTC.

This clonotype was seen only a few times. The chain's CDR3 is CASSLFMDLANTGELFF. CDR3 nucleotide sequence: TGTGCCAGCAGCTTATTTATGGATTTGGCGAACACCGGGGAGCTGTTTTTT. The chain joins TRBV7-9 to TRBJ2-2; no firm D call. From germline, CDR1 is SEHNR and CDR2 FQNEAQ (reference sequence). V lost 2 bases and J 0 bases, leaving 13 bases between the germline ends. This CDR3 is built from 17 residues.

V gene TRBV19 combines with J gene TRBJ2-7; TRBD2 agrees at 7 bases. V lost 3 bases and J lost 1; bases outside the gene matches: 12. CDR3 size: 17 residues. Germline loops: CDR1 LNHDA, CDR2 SQIVND (reference sequence). CDR3 bases: TGTGCCAGTAGTATCTTCCCCCCTAGCGGCCTTTCCTACGAGCAGTACTTC. Protein sequence: CASSIFPPSGLSYEQYF. Filled out from reference TRBV19 and TRBJ2-7, the complete variable domain reads DGGITQSPKYLFRKEGQNVTLSCEQNLNHDAMYWYRQDPGQGLRLIYYSQIVNDFQKGDIAEGYSVSREKKESFPLTVTSAQKNPTAFYLCASSIFPPSGLSYEQYFGPGTRLTVT.

This clonotype was seen ten or more times. This chain connects TRBV7-2 to TRBJ2-7, with 8 bases lining up with TRBD1. V was pared by 5 bases and J by 2 bases, with 5 bases of the junction left unmatched. This CDR3 contains 14 residues. Germline values: CDR1 SGHTA, CDR2 FQGNSA. The CDR3 region has the DNA TGTGCCAGCAGCCACCGGACAGGGACCTACGAGCAGTACTTC. Translating it yields CASSHRTGTYEQYF.

On this clonotype itself: A much larger clone differs from this one at a single base, so this may be a read error. V and J are TRBV13 and TRBJ2-3; D is perhaps TRBD2 (5 bases). The germline V gene has CDR1 PRHDT and CDR2 FYEKMQ (reference sequence). This CDR3 comprises 14 residues. V was clipped by 0 bases and J by 10 bases, with 14 bases between them. The CDR3 nucleotides are TGTGCCAGCAGCTTAGGTCTAGCAGCCTATGCGCAGTATTTT. Amino acid sequence: CASSLGLAAYAQYF.

This clonotype was counted ten times or more. The chain couples TRBV29-1 to TRBJ2-5, with 8 bases fitting TRBD2. J lost 2 bases, V lost 5 bases, and 13 bases had no gene match. The CDR3 has 16 amino acids. Germline values: CDR1 SQVTM, CDR2 ANQGSEA. As DNA, the CDR3 is TGCAGCGTTCCCCCTCCTCCGGGACTAGTACAAGAGACCCAGTACTTC. This gives the protein CSVPPPPGLVQETQYF.